Listed below are T cell receptor beta chains from one sample, sequenced in a study of regulatory T cells in long-lasting Graves disease. MiXCR, applied by TCRdb to the multiplex PCR reads, yields one record per CDR3 protein. The sample has roughly 380,000 distinct CDR3 sequences, 15% to 18% seen once. This specimen was peripheral blood mononuclear cells (PBMCs), taken at new diagnosis, from a patient treated with antithyroid drugs. The receptors stem from a female donor with Graves disease. CDR3s include the opening cysteine and the closing phenylalanine or tryptophan. D genes are given only for firm matches. Clone size appears in some rows only: once, few, many, or a class for an expanded clone.

TRBJ2-3 | NA | TRBV20-1 | many | TGCAGTGCTAGAGACTTCCAGCGTGGCACAGATACGCAGTATTTT | CSARDFQRGTDTQYF
TRBJ2-3 | NA | TRBV29-1 | many | TGCAGCGCGGACCGGACTACAGACACAGATACGCAGTATTTT | CSADRTTDTDTQYF
TRBJ1-2 | TRBD1 | TRBV29-1 | NA | TGCAGCGCCGGGCCCTGGGACAGGGGTAACTATGGCTACACCTTC | CSAGPWDRGNYGYTF
TRBJ2-2 | NA | TRBV24-1 | few | TGTGCCACCAGTGACCCATGGACCGGGGAGCTGTTTTTT | CATSDPWTGELFF
TRBJ1-1 | NA | TRBV6-2/TRBV6-3 | many | TGTGCCAGCAGAAGGGGGGGTTCTAACACTGAAGCTTTCTTT | CASRRGGSNTEAFF
TRBJ2-3 | TRBD2 | TRBV2 | many | TGTGCCAGCATAAGCGGGGAAGCAGATACGCAGTATTTT | CASISGEADTQYF
TRBJ2-3 | TRBD2 | TRBV10-1 | many | TGCGCCAGCAGTGAGCGCGGGGGGAACGCAGATACGCAGTATTTT | CASSERGGNADTQYF
TRBJ1-4 | NA | TRBV7-9 | few | TGTGCCAGCAGCTTACCCGACACGAATGAAAAACTGTTTTTT | CASSLPDTNEKLFF
TRBJ2-3 | NA | TRBV12-3/TRBV12-4 | many | TGTGCCAGCAGCTTAGTCACAGATACGCAGTATTTT | CASSLVTDTQYF
TRBJ2-3 | NA | TRBV27 | few | TGTGCCGGCAGTTCTACCCCAGATACGCAGTGTTTT | CAGSSTPDTQCF
TRBJ1-2 | TRBD1 | TRBV6-1 | NA | TGTGCCAGCAGTGACCCTAGGACAGGGAAGTATGGCTACACCTTC | CASSDPRTGKYGYTF
TRBJ1-2 | NA | TRBV11-2 | many | TGTGCCAGCAGCTTAACCCAGGCGAGAACCTTC | CASSLTQARTF
TRBJ2-6 | NA | TRBV29-1 | many | TGCAGCGTTTTCACGGCTGGGGGGTCCGGGGCCAACGTCCTGACTTTC | CSVFTAGGSGANVLTF
TRBJ2-2 | TRBD1 | TRBV20-1 | many | TGCAGTGCTGCGGACAGGGGAACCGGGGAGCTGTTTTTT | CSAADRGTGELFF
TRBJ1-1 | NA | TRBV27 | many | TGCGCCAGCAGCTTAAGGGAGGACACTGAAGCTTTCTTT | CASSLREDTEAFF
TRBJ2-7 | TRBD2 | TRBV27 | many | TGTGCCAGCAGCAGGACTAGCGGCTACGAGCAGTACTTC | CASSRTSGYEQYF
TRBJ1-2 | NA | TRBV12-3/TRBV12-4 | few | TGTGCCAGCAGGTGGAGGGTGCGAGGCTACACCTTC | CASRWRVRGYTF
TRBJ2-5 | NA | TRBV5-1 | many | TGCGCCAGCAGCGCTTGGTACCAAGAGACCCAGTACTTC | CASSAWYQETQYF
TRBJ2-7 | TRBD2 | TRBV29-1 | many | TGCAGCGTTGGTCGGACCGGGGGGGGCTACGAGCAGTACTTC | CSVGRTGGGYEQYF
TRBJ1-2 | TRBD1 | TRBV5-1 | NA | TGCGCCAGCAGCTCGGGGGGACAGCTCTATGGCTACACCTTC | CASSSGGQLYGYTF
TRBJ2-5 | NA | TRBV6-5 | NA | TGTGCCAGCAGTTGGGGACATAAAGAGCAAGAGACCCAGTACTTC | CASSWGHKEQETQYF
TRBJ1-2 | NA | TRBV29-1 | many | TGCAGCGTGGAAGACAGGTCCTGGGGCTACACCTTC | CSVEDRSWGYTF
TRBJ2-2 | NA | TRBV9 | few | TGTGCCGGCAGCGTAGGGTGGCGAGAGGACACCGGGGAGCTGTTTTTT | CAGSVGWREDTGELFF
TRBJ2-3 | NA | TRBV19 | NA | TGTGCCAGTAGCCCAAGGGTTGGTGCAGATACGCAGTATTTT | CASSPRVGADTQYF
TRBJ2-1 | NA | TRBV2 | many | TGTGCCAGCAGGTATGGAATGATGCTCGTATCTTCGGGCAATGAGCAGTTCTTC | CASRYGMMLVSSGNEQFF
TRBJ2-5 | NA | TRBV20-1 | many | TGCAGTGCTACGGAAGGGGGGGAGACCCAGTACTTC | CSATEGGETQYF
TRBJ2-6 | NA | TRBV28 | many | TGTGCCAGCACTGGGGCCAACGTCCTGACTTTC | CASTGANVLTF
TRBJ2-2 | NA | TRBV20-1 | many | TGCAGTGCCAAGCGTTACGCGAACACCGGGGAGCTGTTTTTT | CSAKRYANTGELFF
TRBJ1-4 | NA | TRBV19 | NA | TGTGCCAGTAGGCACCGTTGGGGTTCCGAAGAAAAACTGTTTTTT | CASRHRWGSEEKLFF
TRBJ1-1 | NA | TRBV4-1 | NA | TGCGCCAGCAGCCAAGATTTAGACAGACCGATGAGGGCGGCTGAAGCTTTCTTT | CASSQDLDRPMRAAEAFF
TRBJ2-6 | NA | TRBV28 | NA | TGTGCCAGCAGCCAAGTCGTTTCGCGGGTCGACTCTGGGGCCAACGTCCTGACTTTC | CASSQVVSRVDSGANVLTF
TRBJ2-5 | TRBD2 | TRBV6-1 | many | TGTGCCAGCAGTCCGACTAGCGGGGGACGAGAGACCCAGTACTTC | CASSPTSGGRETQYF
TRBJ1-4 | NA | TRBV2 | many | TGTGCCAGCAGTGGATCCGCCCGGAATGAAAAACTGTTTTTT | CASSGSARNEKLFF
TRBJ2-1 | TRBD2 | TRBV14 | NA | TGTGCCAGCAGCCAGATAATAGCGGGACAGCAGTTCTTC | CASSQIIAGQQFF
TRBJ1-5 | NA | TRBV6-1 | many | TGTGCCAGCAGTCTGGGTCCGGTACAGCCCCAGCATTTT | CASSLGPVQPQHF
TRBJ2-1 | NA | TRBV7-2 | NA | TGTGCCAGCCTCCTCGCCCCTGGAGGCAATGAGCAGTTCTTC | CASLLAPGGNEQFF
TRBJ2-2 | NA | TRBV5-1 | many | TGCGCCATAAGAAGGGGAATCACCGGGGAGCTGTTTTTT | CAIRRGITGELFF
TRBJ2-5 | NA | TRBV3-1 | many | TGTGCCAGCAGCCAAGGTTTGGGGGGCGAGGAAGAGACCCAGTACTTC | CASSQGLGGEEETQYF
TRBJ1-5 | NA | TRBV27 | few | TGTGCCAGCAGTTTTATCGGTCAGATTCACAATCAGCCCCAGCATTTT | CASSFIGQIHNQPQHF
TRBJ2-3 | NA | TRBV7-3 | NA | TGTGCCAGCAGCTTATATGGTGCCACAGATACGCAGTATTTT | CASSLYGATDTQYF
TRBJ2-1 | NA | TRBV2 | many | TGTGCCAGCACCTTAAGCTCCTACAATGAGCAGTTCTTC | CASTLSSYNEQFF
TRBJ1-5 | NA | TRBV6-5 | NA | TGTGCCAGCAGTTACTCGCCCCCGGGACTTCTTAGCAATCAGCCCCAGCATTTT | CASSYSPPGLLSNQPQHF
TRBJ1-1 | NA | TRBV28 | many | TGTGCCAGCAGAACCAACGAAGCAAACACTGAAGCTTTCTTT | CASRTNEANTEAFF
TRBJ2-3 | NA | TRBV4-1 | NA | TGCGCCAGCAGCCGCATCAGGGCAGATACGCAGTATTTT | CASSRIRADTQYF
TRBJ1-1 | TRBD1 | TRBV24-1 | many | TGTGCCACCAGTGATTCCCTCCCCGGGACAGCCATGAACACTGAAGCTTTCTTT | CATSDSLPGTAMNTEAFF
TRBJ2-1 | TRBD1 | TRBV9 | many | TGTGCCAGCAGCGTAGCATTGGGGGGACAGGGGTACAATGAGCAGTTCTTC | CASSVALGGQGYNEQFF
TRBJ2-5 | TRBD2 | TRBV4-2 | many | TGTGCCAGCAGCCAGCGACTAGCGGGAGGGGAGACCCAGTACTTC | CASSQRLAGGETQYF
TRBJ1-1 | NA | TRBV6-1 | NA | TGTGCCAGCAGATCATACAGGGCGGGGGCTTTCTTT | CASRSYRAGAFF
TRBJ2-3 | NA | TRBV5-1 | many | TGCGCCAGCAGCCCCAGGACAGTTGGAGATACGCAGTATTTT | CASSPRTVGDTQYF
TRBJ2-2 | NA | TRBV28 | many | TGTGCCAGCAGTTTGGTCAGGGGGGCGAACACCGGGGAGCTGTTTTTT | CASSLVRGANTGELFF
TRBJ1-6 | TRBD1 | TRBV9 | many | TGTGCCAGCAGCGTAGATACAGGGGCTAATTCACCCCTCCACTTT | CASSVDTGANSPLHF
TRBJ2-1 | TRBD2 | TRBV6-1 | many | TGTGCCAGCAGCACCCGGCGGGGGTACAATGAGCAGTTCTTC | CASSTRRGYNEQFF
TRBJ1-1 | NA | TRBV10-2 | many | TGCGCCAGCAGTGAGTTGCGGTCCACTGAAGCTTTCTTT | CASSELRSTEAFF
TRBJ2-7 | TRBD2 | TRBV7-8 | many | TGTGCCAGCAGCTTAGCGAGGGCGGGAGGGGTCTACGAGCAGTACTTC | CASSLARAGGVYEQYF
TRBJ1-5 | TRBD1 | TRBV25-1 | many | TGTGCCAGCAGTGAATCGACAGGGGGCTTAAGCAATCAGCCCCAGCATTTT | CASSESTGGLSNQPQHF